The TCR beta chain under discussion was sequenced for a study of T cell clonotyping in hematopoietic cell transplantation. Findings and limits, study-wide: No sorting was done, leaving CD4 and CD8 contributions mixed. Few recipient clonotypes overlapped donors; over 97% were de novo at given depth. Recipient TCR diversity dropped after transplant; expanded clonotypes rose from day 30 to 180.

V shed 0 bases and J shed 4 bases, with 10 bases lying between them. The CDR3 is 14 residues long. The germline V gene encodes CDR1 SGHDT and CDR2 YYEEEE. Here immunoSEQ multiplex PCR was the method, and the copy in TCRdb shows in-frame clones only, minus some. Of fewer than 70,000 clones in the sample, around 94% were seen once. Notes on this clone: Its matching antigen is unknown.

The sample consisted of peripheral blood mononuclear cells. This sequence was found in a man in his fifties or sixties in good health. Some clones in this sample may be carry-over from other donors' samples. The rearrangement links TRBV5-6 to TRBJ1-2; D call uncertain. The CDR3 here is CASSLEIRSYGYTF. CDR3 sequence (DNA): TGTGCCAGCAGCTTGGAAATAAGATCCTATGGCTACACCTTC.